The clone carrying this TCR beta chain was counted once. The target antigen is unknown. This entry belongs to a study of T cell responses to AZD1222 COVID-19 vaccine. Study-wide results and limits: Among AZD1222 vaccinees, only 5 to 7 were seropositive at baseline.

The table came from immunoSEQ multiplex PCR; TCRdb's copy has only in-frame clones and leaves some out. The profile shows under 200,000 clones, approximately 88% of them singletons. This CDR3 spans 11 amino acids. Germline V lookup: CDR1 LGHNA, CDR2 YNFKEQ. Trimming took 4 bases from V and 11 from J, leaving 10 bases between them. The sample in question was peripheral blood, obtained 28 days after the second AZD1222 dose. This receptor was obtained from an adult who received the AZD1222 COVID-19 vaccine. This chain joins TRBV4-2 and TRBJ2-3; a possible D gene is TRBD2 (6 bases). The CDR3 bases are TGTGCCAGCAGCCGGGGGGAAGTGCAGTATTTT. It specifies CASSRGEVQYF.